The next 19 T cell receptor beta chains were all read from a single sample in a study of blood T cell repertoires in COVID-19. The data were produced by immunoSEQ multiplex PCR, yet TCRdb's version contains in-frame clones alone and is incomplete. The table records about 96,000 clones, about 78% of them present only once. Sequenced material: peripheral blood. The receptors were gathered from a man between 45 and 60 years old who had recovered from COVID-19.

The chain has TRBV19 and TRBJ2-5; tentatively, D is TRBD2 (6 bases). The germline V and J ends were trimmed by 3 bases and 5 bases, with 16 bases remaining between them. The CDR3 covers 15 residues. Germline values: CDR1 LNHDA, CDR2 SQIVND (reference sequence). The CDR3, as DNA: TGTGCCAGTAGTATCACCGGGACTCGGGGGGAGACCCAGTACTTC. This sequence encodes CASSITGTRGETQYF.

This clone was detected once. The chain has TRBV15 and TRBJ1-4, with 7 bases that match TRBD1. Germline V gene lookup returns CDR1 LNHNV and CDR2 YYDKDF (reference sequence). J gave up 5 bases and V 3 bases, and 0 bases lay outside the gene matches. The CDR3 is made up of 13 amino acids. The CDR3, as DNA: TGTGCCACCAGCAGGGACAGGAATGAAAAACTGTTTTTT. Its protein product is CATSRDRNEKLFF.

V is TRBV7-9 and J is TRBJ2-5; D possibly corresponds to TRBD2 (5 bases). V lost 6 bases, J lost 5 bases, and 19 bases lay in between. CDR3 length equals 15 residues. CDR1 is SEHNR, CDR2 FQNEAQ, per germline (reference sequence). The CDR3 DNA follows: TGTGCCAGCAGTCCCCAGTCGGGGAGTGAGGAGACCCAGTACTTC. This codes for CASSPQSGSEETQYF.

Only a few counts were recorded for this clone. V gene TRBV5-1 combines with J gene TRBJ1-1, with D hard to call. CDR1 and CDR2 (germline): SGHRS, YFSETQ. The CDR3 runs to 14 residues. V was clipped by 8 bases and J by 0 bases, with 14 bases between them. CDR3 protein: CASWESLMNTEAFF. The CDR3 coding sequence is TGCGCCAGTTGGGAGTCCTTAATGAACACTGAAGCTTTCTTT. The full variable domain, completed using reference TRBV5-1 and TRBJ1-1, is KAGVTQTPRYLIKTRGQQVTLSCSPISGHRSVSWYQQTPGQGLQFLFEYFSETQRNKGNFPGRFSGRQFSNSRSEMNVSTLELGDSALYLCASWESLMNTEAFFGQGTRLTVV.

The chain joins TRBV3-1 (or the pseudogene TRBV3-2) to TRBJ1-6; 9 bases are a match to TRBD1. Germline-derived CDR1 and CDR2 are LGHDT and YNNKEL (reference sequence). V dropped 9 bases and J dropped 10; count of bases not matched to a gene: 7. This CDR3 has 13 residues. The CDR3 sequence: CASVGQGLSPLHF. CDR3 sequence (DNA): TGTGCCAGTGTCGGACAGGGGCTATCACCCCTCCACTTT.

The chain joins TRBV6-5 to TRBJ1-2; D may be TRBD1 (5 bases). Trimming cost V 7 bases and J 10 bases, with 19 bases left between them. Germline CDR1 and CDR2: MNHEY and SVGAGI. The CDR3 sequence is 13 residues long. CDR3 sequence (DNA): TGTGCCAGCACTCTAGACAGAAACAAGTCCTACACCTTC. Protein sequence: CASTLDRNKSYTF.

The gene calls are TRBV7-3 and TRBJ2-3, with TRBD2 identical over 14 bases. This CDR3 is built from 16 residues. In germline, CDR1 is SGHTA, CDR2 FQGTGA. The J segment lost 6 bases and the V segment lost 5 bases, leaving 7 bases of the junction unmatched. The CDR3 loop reads CASSQGTSGSADTQYF. CDR3 bases: TGTGCCAGCAGCCAGGGGACTAGCGGGAGCGCCGATACGCAGTATTTT.

This clone was seen just once. The chain employs TRBV11-2 and TRBJ2-5; TRBD1 is a possible D gene (5 bases). Germline V gives CDR1 SGHAT, CDR2 FQNNGV. The CDR3 length is 16 residues. The V end lost 5 bases, the J end lost 7 bases, and 23 bases lay between the germline ends. The CDR3 DNA reads TGTGCCAGCAGCCCCGCTTCCTTTCGACAGAAAGGGACCCAGTACTTC. Its protein product is CASSPASFRQKGTQYF.

V is TRBV5-1 and J is TRBJ2-5; D perhaps matches TRBD2 (6 bases). The CDR3 is made up of 15 amino acids. Looked up from germline, CDR1 is SGHRS and CDR2 is YFSETQ. Trimming cost V 5 bases and J 5 bases, with 19 bases left between them. CDR3 protein: CASSSGGIDRETQYF. CDR3 nucleotide sequence: TGCGCCAGCAGTTCGGGCGGGATAGACCGGGAGACCCAGTACTTC.

This sequence joins TRBV5-1 and TRBJ1-1; 10 positions match TRBD1. V shed 4 bases and J 0 bases; nucleotides not matched to a gene: 6. From germline, CDR1 is SGHRS and CDR2 YFSETQ. CDR3 length: 16 amino acids. This chain's CDR3 is CASSGRTGGMNTEAFF. The CDR3 DNA is TGCGCCAGCAGCGGACGGACAGGGGGTATGAACACTGAAGCTTTCTTT.

This clone came up once. The chain uses TRBV10-1 and TRBJ2-4; 8 bases match TRBD1. The germline V gene has CDR1 WNHNN and CDR2 SYGVQD (reference sequence). The CDR3 totals 15 residues. J was trimmed by 6 bases and V by 2 bases; bases with no gene match: 6. The CDR3 sequence: CASSEEGQGSNIQYF. The CDR3 DNA follows: TGCGCCAGCAGTGAGGAAGGACAGGGATCAAACATTCAGTACTTC.

V gene TRBV5-1 combines with J gene TRBJ2-2; a weak D match, TRBD2 (5 bases). The germline gives CDR1 SGHRS, CDR2 YFSETQ. The CDR3 runs to 15 residues. V lost 7 bases to trimming and J lost 5 bases, with 18 bases between them. The CDR3 coding sequence is TGCGCCAGCGCCAGAGGGAACCCGGGGACCGGGGAGCTGTTTTTT. Residues: CASARGNPGTGELFF.

This clone has a single count. V usage is TRBV10-3 and J usage is TRBJ1-2; 10 bases align to TRBD1. Trimming at V came to 3 bases and at J to 7 bases, leaving 8 bases not matched to a gene. Germline loops: CDR1 ENHRY, CDR2 SYGVKD. This CDR3 spans 15 amino acids. This CDR3 is CAISDYGQGEFGYTF. The CDR3 coding sequence is TGTGCCATCAGTGATTACGGACAGGGGGAATTTGGCTACACCTTC.

This clone was counted a few times. The V call is TRBV21-1, the J call TRBJ1-1; the table's D gene call, TRBD1, was not cross checked with the DNA. TRBV21-1 constitutes a pseudogene. This CDR3 has 15 amino acids. CDR3 nucleotides: TGTGCCAGCACCTCAGGACAGGGGAGGTACACTGAAGCTTTCTTT. It translates to CASTSGQGRYTEAFF.

This chain joins TRBV5-1 and TRBJ1-3; D is undetermined. Germline CDR1 and CDR2: SGHRS and YFSETQ. Trimming removed 0 bases at V and 5 bases at J, with 6 bases between. This CDR3 comprises 13 residues. CDR3 region: CASSLDSRNTIYF. DNA of the CDR3: TGCGCCAGCAGCTTGGACAGTAGAAACACCATATATTTT. Supplemented by reference TRBV5-1 and TRBJ1-3, the full variable domain reads KAGVTQTPRYLIKTRGQQVTLSCSPISGHRSVSWYQQTPGQGLQFLFEYFSETQRNKGNFPGRFSGRQFSNSRSEMNVSTLELGDSALYLCASSLDSRNTIYFGEGSWLTVV.

This clone was recorded a few times. V is TRBV10-2 and J is TRBJ2-3; a weak D match, TRBD1 (6 bases). The germline gives CDR1 WSHSY, CDR2 SAAADI. V lost 5 bases to trimming and J lost 0 bases, with 12 bases between them. The CDR3 is 15 amino acids. The DNA for the CDR3 is TGCGCCAGCAGTATAACAGGGTACAGCACAGATACGCAGTATTTT. Its translation: CASSITGYSTDTQYF.

This sequence joins TRBV30 and TRBJ1-2; 9 bases match TRBD1. The CDR3 totals 13 residues. The germline V gene has CDR1 GTSNPN and CDR2 SVGIG (reference sequence). Trimming removed 0 bases from V and 6 bases from J; junction bases left unmatched: 2. The CDR3 DNA follows: TGTGCCTGGAGTGTAACAGGGGGCGATGGCTACACCTTC. Residues: CAWSVTGGDGYTF.

The chain is built from TRBV5-5 and TRBJ1-4; D not certain. Trimming stripped 3 bases from V and 0 bases from J, with 9 bases between. Looked up from germline, CDR1 is SGHKS and CDR2 is YYEKEE (reference sequence). The CDR3 covers 15 residues. The chain's CDR3 is CASSSTEATNEKLFF. DNA for the CDR3: TGTGCCAGCAGCTCAACAGAAGCAACTAATGAAAAACTGTTTTTT.

This chain joins TRBV12-3 or TRBV12-4 and TRBJ2-1; TRBD1 might be the D (6 bases). This CDR3 has 13 amino acids. Trimming removed 6 bases from V and 8 bases from J, with 14 bases in between. CDR3 nucleotides: TGTGCCAGCAGCCCCAGGGGTACCGATGAGCAGTTCTTC. Residues: CASSPRGTDEQFF.